This passage covers 9 T cell receptor beta chains from one sample sequenced in a study of blood T cell repertoires in COVID-19. TCRdb keeps only in-frame clones here, not all; method: immunoSEQ multiplex PCR. The repertoire holds roughly 300,000 clones, more than 75% seen once, with over 9.5% in the top ten. Material: PBMCs or T cells enriched from blood (not recorded which). The receptors come from a woman aged 18-29 years who had recovered from COVID-19.

This clone has a handful of counts. The chain carries TRBV30 and TRBJ1-2, with TRBD1 identical over 7 bases. Per germline, CDR1 GTSNPN and CDR2 SVGIG (reference sequence). The trim removed 5 bases at V and 4 bases at J, leaving 10 bases unmatched. The CDR3 consists of 14 residues. The CDR3 region has the DNA TGTGCCTGGGGGAAGACAGGGCTTGGCTATGGCTACACCTTC. Translated, it gives CAWGKTGLGYGYTF. The variable domain in full, with the rest retrieved from reference TRBV30 and TRBJ1-2, is SQTIHQWPATLVQPVGSPLSLECTVEGTSNPNLYWYRQAAGRGLQLLFYSVGIGQISSEVPQNLSASRPQDRQFILSSKKLLLSDSGFYLCAWGKTGLGYGYTFGSGTRLTVV.

This rearrangement joins TRBV6-5 to TRBJ2-3, with 11 bases aligning to TRBD2. CDR1 is MNHEY, CDR2 SVGAGI, per germline. The CDR3 is 13 residues long. The V gene end was trimmed by 7 bases and the J gene end by 11 bases; junction bases not matched to a gene: 8. The CDR3 region has the DNA TGTGCCAGCACAGGACTTCTAGCGGGGGGGCAGTATTTT. Translated, it gives CASTGLLAGGQYF.

V usage is TRBV28 and J usage is TRBJ1-1; weak D call: TRBD1 (5 bases). Germline CDR1 is MDHEN and CDR2 is SYDVKM. V lost 6 bases to trimming and J lost 0 bases, with 14 bases between them. This CDR3 contains 15 residues. CDR3 loop: CASSSYFRVNTEAFF. As DNA, the CDR3 is TGTGCCAGCAGCTCCTATTTCAGGGTGAACACTGAAGCTTTCTTT.

The chain links TRBV5-1 to TRBJ1-6; TRBD1 might be the D (6 bases). V was clipped by 4 bases and J by 9 bases, with 23 bases between them. The CDR3 contains 17 residues. Looked up from germline, CDR1 is SGHRS and CDR2 is YFSETQ. The CDR3 DNA sequence: TGCGCCAGCAGCGACACTTGGACAGTCCAAGGAAGTTCACCCCTCCACTTT. Translated: CASSDTWTVQGSSPLHF.

This chain joins TRBV3-1 (or the pseudogene TRBV3-2) and TRBJ2-2, with 9 bases that match TRBD1. Germline loops: CDR1 LGHDT, CDR2 YNNKEL (reference sequence). After removal of 2 bases from V and 0 bases from J, the junction contained 7 bases not matched to a gene. This CDR3 region has 18 residues. In DNA, the CDR3 is TGTGCCAGCAGCCAATTTCGGGGACAGGGCTCGAACACCGGGGAGCTGTTTTTT. The encoded protein is CASSQFRGQGSNTGELFF.

This rearrangement joins TRBV10-2 to TRBJ1-2, with 10 bases fitting TRBD1. The CDR3 contains 14 residues. Trimming took 8 bases from V and 2 from J; bases not matched to a gene: 5. CDR1 and CDR2 (germline): WSHSY, SAAADI. The CDR3 DNA reads TGCGCCAGCGGGACAGGGGAAACAAACTATGGCTACACCTTC. Protein: CASGTGETNYGYTF.

This chain links TRBV4-1 with TRBJ2-2; D unresolved. The length of the CDR3 is 16 residues. CDR1 and CDR2 (germline): MGHRA, YSYEKL. V gave up 0 bases and J gave up 0 bases, with 8 bases separating them. CDR3 sequence (DNA): TGCGCCAGCAGCCAAGATTTCGGAGCGAACACCGGGGAGCTGTTTTTT. Protein product: CASSQDFGANTGELFF.

The rearrangement links TRBV5-1 to TRBJ1-5; D call uncertain. Germline V lookup: CDR1 SGHRS, CDR2 YFSETQ. The CDR3 extends over 14 amino acids. Trimming shortened V by 0 bases and J by 3 bases, and 7 bases separated the two germline ends. CDR3 sequence (DNA): TGCGCCAGCAGCTTGGGAGGTGTCAATCAGCCCCAGCATTTT. Amino acid sequence: CASSLGGVNQPQHF.

The chain couples TRBV5-1 to TRBJ1-4; TRBD1 matches at 9 bases. This CDR3 region has 17 residues. Germline CDR1 is SGHRS and CDR2 is YFSETQ. Germline trimming cut 4 bases from V and 8 bases from J; bases unmatched to any gene: 15. The chain's CDR3 is CASSPGQGRGQGEKLFF. The CDR3 DNA follows: TGCGCCAGCAGCCCAGGACAGGGGAGAGGTCAGGGGGAAAAACTGTTTTTT.